Ten or more counts support the clone carrying this T cell receptor beta chain. Stated time point: newly diagnosed GD, antithyroid drugs for less than 3 months. The TCR library was prepared using RNA isolated from PBMCs. This sample is part of a study of regulatory T cells in long-lasting Graves disease. Building the TCR beta libraries relied on iRepertoire HTBI primers, and CDR3 regions underwent Arm-PCR. MiXCR, run by TCRdb on the multiplex PCR reads, gives a single entry per CDR3 protein. Here the sample spans 250,000 or so distinct CDR3 sequences, about 20% being singletons. Germline V CDR1 and CDR2: DFQATT, SNEGSKA (reference sequence). Trimming removed 0 bases from V and 6 bases from J, with 5 bases in between. CDR3 length: 12 amino acids. This sample was shared with a second study, whose subject was T cells in Graves' hyperthyroidism and ophthalmopathy. That work contributes: Stable Graves' hyperthyroidism meant no ophthalmopathy progression within 18 months.

This TCR came from a woman in her 30s with Graves disease. The specimen comprised peripheral blood mononuclear cells (PBMCs), sampled at new diagnosis, from a patient treated with antithyroid drugs. The chain links TRBV20-1 to TRBJ2-2; D call uncertain. CDR3 sequence (DNA): TGCAGTGCTAGAGAAGGCGCCGGGGAGCTGTTTTTT. This encodes CSAREGAGELFF.